These 8 T cell receptor beta chains share one sample of origin, sequenced in a study of vaccination effects on CD4 cells after COVID-19. Ahead of sequencing, the ViraFEST assay grew antigen-specific CD4+ T cells using viral peptide pools. It was after roughly ten days of culture that CD4+ T cells were isolated. It was two doses of either the BNT162b2 or mRNA-1273 vaccine that participants received. Their target antigens are unknown. Using immunoSEQ multiplex PCR, the repertoire was profiled, and TCRdb retains in-frame clones only, with some absent. The profile shows 12,000 or so clones, less than 75% of them singletons. The source material was CD4+ T cells from PBMCs cultured with SARS-CoV-2 spike peptides, sampled after COVID-19 vaccination. These receptors all stem from a human donor who received a COVID-19 vaccine.

This clone showed up just a few times. The V call is TRBV15, the J call TRBJ2-1; 7 bases align to TRBD2. After removal of 0 bases from V and 2 bases from J, the junction contained 7 bases not matched to a gene. Germline values: CDR1 LNHNV, CDR2 YYDKDF (reference sequence). This CDR3 comprises 17 residues. In DNA, the CDR3 is TGTGCCACCAGCAGAGATGGCGGGAGTGGCACCTACAATGAGCAGTTCTTC. Amino acids: CATSRDGGSGTYNEQFF.

In its sample, this clone was seen once. The CDR3 loop reads CASSQFGALSPLHF. The DNA of the CDR3 is TGTGCCAGCAGCCAATTTGGGGCCCTTTCACCCCTCCACTTT. The chain joins TRBV11-3 to TRBJ1-6; weak D call: TRBD1 (5 bases). CDR1 and CDR2 (germline): SGHNT, YENEEA. The CDR3 runs 14 residues. V was clipped by 5 bases and J by 9 bases, with 14 bases between them.

V and J are TRBV10-3 and TRBJ1-4, with unresolved D. The CDR3 runs 14 residues. V lost 6 bases to trimming and J lost 4 bases, with 12 bases between them. Germline CDR1 and CDR2: ENHRY and SYGVKD. CDR3 sequence (DNA): TGTGCCATCAGCGACGGTTGGGGTAATGAAAAACTGTTTTTT. As protein: CAISDGWGNEKLFF.

The chain uses TRBV7-2 and TRBJ2-1; either TRBD1 or TRBD2 may fit D (7 bases each). Looked up from germline, CDR1 is SGHTA and CDR2 is FQGNSA. The CDR3 loop spans 16 amino acids. V was trimmed by 5 bases and J by 0 bases, leaving 14 bases between them. This CDR3 reads CASSPGGASSYNEQFF. The CDR3 DNA follows: TGTGCCAGCAGCCCAGGGGGGGCGAGCTCCTACAATGAGCAGTTCTTC.

The chain's CDR3 is CASSLAGTLSGANVLTF. The CDR3 DNA sequence: TGTGCCAGCAGTCTCGCAGGAACCCTTTCTGGGGCCAACGTCCTGACTTTC. The chain links TRBV6-6 to TRBJ2-6; D gene unclear. With 5 bases removed from V and 1 base from J, the gap between germline ends came to 15 bases. The CDR3 contains 17 residues. CDR1 and CDR2 from the germline V gene are MNHNY and SVGAGI (reference sequence).

The rearrangement links TRBV5-4 to TRBJ2-1; D not resolved. Germline CDR1 is SGHNT and CDR2 is YYREEE (reference sequence). This CDR3 is built from 12 residues. V was shortened by 2 bases and J by 9 bases, with 9 bases between the two germline ends. The CDR3 protein is CASSLERGEQFF. The CDR3 DNA sequence: TGTGCCAGCAGCTTAGAGCGAGGTGAGCAGTTCTTC.

J is TRBJ2-7 and V is TRBV27; the match to TRBD2 covers 13 bases. CDR3 length: 14 residues. Germline values: CDR1 MNHEY, CDR2 SMNVEV (reference sequence). Germline trimming cut 5 bases from V and 4 bases from J; bases unmatched to any gene: 2. CDR3 sequence: CASSTTSGGYEQYF. In nucleotides, the CDR3 is TGTGCCAGCAGTACGACTAGCGGGGGGTACGAGCAGTACTTC.

This clone was observed once. The rearrangement joins TRBV3-1 (or the pseudogene TRBV3-2) to TRBJ2-1, with 13 positions matching TRBD2. This CDR3 is 15 amino acids long. J lost 7 bases, V lost 4 bases, and 4 bases had no gene match. The germline V gene has CDR1 LGHDT and CDR2 YNNKEL (reference sequence). The CDR3 nucleotides are TGTGCCAGCAGCCGAACTAGCGGGGGGGGGAATGAGCAGTTCTTC. This sequence encodes CASSRTSGGGNEQFF.